This T cell receptor beta chain was sequenced during a study of CD8+ T cells in alopecia areata. Study at large: At a dose of 5 to 10 mg twice daily, oral tofacitinib was given to treated patients. It was 6 to 18 months of tofacitinib, and then there were 6 months off drug.

In each case, RNA was isolated and then reverse transcribed into cDNA as the sequencing template. Measured with immunoSEQ multiplex PCR; TCRdb has only the in-frame clones, and not every one. The sample records about 210,000 clones, about three fifths being singletons. This clone was seen only a few times. Its matching antigen is unknown. Treatment described: oral pan-JAK inhibitor, 5-10 mg twice daily. Study-wide results and limits: Lesional scalp, especially alopecia totalis/universalis, showed higher clonality than normal scalp.

There are 14 residues in the CDR3. Trimming pared 1 base from V and 6 bases from J, leaving 9 bases between. From germline, CDR1 is SGHDN and CDR2 FVKESK. The V call is TRBV14, the J call TRBJ2-2; D gene unclear. The sequenced sample was CD4+ T cells sorted from blood, obtained at week 4, from a patient treated with tofacitinib. The source is a human donor with alopecia areata. The CDR3 bases are TGTGCCAGCAGCCAAGGAAGGATCGCCGGGGAGCTGTTTTTT. This sequence encodes CASSQGRIAGELFF.